This T cell receptor (beta chain) originates from a study of T cell responses to AZD1222 COVID-19 vaccine (dated by TCRdb to 2020 to 2023). Regarding the study in general: A total of under 250 trial participants underwent TCR sequencing, of whom about 200 had received two doses of AZD1222 and roughly 26 had received two doses of the MenACWY control vaccine. Enrollment into the trials was organized by age into subgroups of 18-55, 56-69 and 70-plus years, and those subgroups contained roughly 160, 29 and 62 TCR-sequenced participants, respectively.

Points the paper makes about the study in general: After two AZD1222 doses, both the breadth and the depth of spike-specific TCRs were significantly higher than at day 0 and than in MenACWY recipients. Participants were mostly white British and included more females than males, and it was suggested by the authors that clonal diversity may have been underestimated. In the small 56-69-year group, the increase in depth fell short of significance, most likely because of low power. Reportedly, almost half of the unique spike-specific TCRs recognized epitopes lying outside the regions that are mutated in the B.1.351 and B.1.1.7 variants. Conclusions about previously exposed vaccinees were limited because only six AZD1222 recipients were SARS-CoV-2 seropositive at baseline. Vaccine-associated CD4 TCRs spanned the whole spike protein, with dominant responses in regions 160-218 and 743-854. Because no day 14 peak-response samples were available, the repertoires could be characterized only after the peak T cell response.

The cysteine opens and the phenylalanine closes a CDR3 of 11 amino acids. Here the CDR3 DNA is all that survives: 33 bases in frame from base 1. Trimming takes 0 bases from V and 12 bases from J, and the germline ends sit 9 bases apart. Via the germline V gene (reference sequence), CDR1 is GTSNPN and CDR2 SVGIG. The CDR3 regions of human TCRbeta chains were subjected to immunosequencing. Regarding the original processing steps: Repertoire TCRs were matched against a reference library of SARS-CoV-2-specific TCRs generated with the MIRA antigen-specificity platform. Breadth was defined as the fraction of unique TCRs that were SARS-CoV-2-associated, and depth was defined as the fraction of total T cells that were SARS-CoV-2-associated. Using the MIRA data, each spike-specific TCR was mapped to the spike region that the TCR reacts to and placed in a CD4 or CD8 class. Log10-transformed breadth and depth values were compared by one-way ANOVA with Sidak's multiple comparisons tests. Held by TCRdb, this immuneACCESS table contains in-frame sequences only and omits some clones. Under half of the omission traces to an unresolved V gene where checked; the cause of the rest is unknown. V and J calls plus clone size are reproduced from that table; the DNA served to infer D and trimming. This sample gives more than 85,000 clones in total; around 90% of them show up just once. Roughly 13% of the sample comes from the top ten.

Comment on this clone: Its antigen target is currently unknown. No quality values exist for individual bases; no much larger clone is one base distant.

Interpreted using the paper, the time point label stands for: baseline before first vaccination. The intended sense of this specimen's treatment or condition label: meningococcal conjugate vaccine given as trial control. The vaccinee samples were drawn from two UK trials, COV001 and COV002, one of which was a single-blind randomized controlled phase 2/3 trial testing AZD1222 (ChAdOx1 nCoV-19) in healthy adults. For TCRbeta chain sequencing, PBMC samples from trial participants were taken at day 0 and at day 28 after the second dose. In this chain, TRBV30 is recombined with TRBJ2-1, and perhaps TRBD1 as D gene, on 5 matching bases. The clonotype comes from an adult in good health. The sequenced sample was peripheral blood, obtained on day 0 of MenACWY control vaccination. The CDR3 in this case is CAWSVVQGQFF. The DNA sequence is given as TGTGCCTGGAGTGTGGTGCAGGGGCAGTTCTTC.